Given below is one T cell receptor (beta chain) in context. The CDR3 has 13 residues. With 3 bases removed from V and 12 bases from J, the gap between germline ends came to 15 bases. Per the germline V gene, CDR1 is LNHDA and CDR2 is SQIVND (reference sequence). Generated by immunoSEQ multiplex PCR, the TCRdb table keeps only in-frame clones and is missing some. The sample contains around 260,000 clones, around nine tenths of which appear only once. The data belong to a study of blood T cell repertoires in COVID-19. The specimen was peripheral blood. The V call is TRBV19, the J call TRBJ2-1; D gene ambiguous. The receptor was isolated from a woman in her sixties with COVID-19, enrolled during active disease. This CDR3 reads CASSIGRPGSQFF. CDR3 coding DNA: TGTGCCAGTAGTATTGGTAGGCCCGGGTCGCAGTTCTTC.